Listed below are T cell receptor beta chains from one sample, sequenced in a study of T-cell memory formation after mild COVID-19. TCRdb used MiXCR to reprocess the 5' RACE reads, holding one entry per CDR3 protein. The sample holds about 100,000 distinct CDR3 sequences, around 10% seen once. Sequencing used PBMCs or a T cell subset sorted from them (not recorded which). The receptors stem from a man between 18 and 35 years old who had mild COVID-19 (a few samples of this study predate the infection). Cell type and time point are not known. Each CDR3 is given with its conserved first and last residue. The D gene is left open where the match is weak. A row's size may be missing; if present it is once, few, many or a size class.

clone size | J gene | D gene | V gene | CDR3 protein | CDR3 DNA
- | TRBJ2-7 | - | TRBV30 | CAWTSPDGARIYEQYF | TGTGCCTGGACATCGCCGGATGGAGCGAGGATTTACGAGCAGTACTTC
- | TRBJ2-7 | TRBD1 | TRBV7-9 | CASRGQAPEQYF | TGTGCCAGCAGAGGACAGGCACCCGAGCAGTACTTC
few | TRBJ2-5 | TRBD2 | TRBV29-1 | CSVEVPRGGRETQYF | TGCAGCGTTGAAGTCCCCCGGGGGGGCCGGGAGACCCAGTACTTC
few | TRBJ2-6 | - | TRBV6-2/TRBV6-3 | CASSYGPDGGANVLTF | TGTGCCAGCAGTTACGGCCCCGATGGTGGGGCCAACGTCCTGACTTTC
few | TRBJ2-3 | TRBD1 | TRBV6-6 | CASIGTGGADTQYF | TGTGCCAGTATCGGGACAGGGGGAGCAGATACGCAGTATTTT
- | TRBJ1-2 | - | TRBV20-1 | CSARDRDSPRLNGYTF | TGCAGTGCTAGAGATAGGGACTCTCCCAGATTAAATGGCTACACCTTC
- | TRBJ2-1 | - | TRBV6-4 | CASSDSNSPNEQFF | TGTGCCAGCAGTGACTCGAACAGCCCCAATGAGCAGTTCTTC
few | TRBJ1-1 | - | TRBV5-1 | CASSSTGRNTEAFF | TGCGCCAGCAGCAGTACAGGGAGGAACACTGAAGCTTTCTTT
- | TRBJ1-5 | - | TRBV27 | CASSSTNSNQPQHF | TGTGCCAGCAGTTCGACAAATAGCAATCAGCCCCAGCATTTT
- | TRBJ2-3 | TRBD2 | TRBV6-5 | CASSWRFLTSGVTDTQYF | TGTGCCAGCAGTTGGCGATTTCTAACTAGCGGGGTGACAGATACGCAGTATTTT
few | TRBJ2-2 | - | TRBV4-3 | CASSQGVVPNTGELFF | TGCGCCAGCAGCCAAGGGGTAGTACCGAACACCGGGGAGCTGTTTTTT
few | TRBJ1-2 | TRBD1 | TRBV7-9 | CASSSQGTGPANYGYTF | TGTGCCAGCAGCTCACAAGGGACAGGGCCGGCTAACTATGGCTACACCTTC
- | TRBJ2-5 | TRBD1 | TRBV6-5 | CASSPALWDRGLETQYF | TGTGCCAGCAGTCCAGCCTTATGGGACAGGGGGCTCGAGACCCAGTACTTC
- | TRBJ1-1 | - | TRBV10-1 | CASSESYTNTEAFF | TGCGCCAGCAGTGAGTCGTATACGAACACTGAAGCTTTCTTT
- | TRBJ1-1 | TRBD1 | TRBV6-5 | CASRDRAAEAFF | TGTGCCAGCAGGGACAGGGCAGCTGAAGCTTTCTTT
- | TRBJ1-4 | TRBD1 | TRBV12-3/TRBV12-4 | CASSRGQGLEKLFF | TGTGCCAGCAGCCGGGGACAGGGCCTAGAAAAACTGTTTTTT
- | TRBJ1-1 | - | TRBV7-9 | CASERLNTEAFF | TGTGCCAGCGAGCGGCTGAACACTGAAGCTTTCTTT
many | TRBJ1-1 | TRBD1 | TRBV7-6 | CASMSGTGGTEAFF | TGTGCCAGCATGTCCGGGACAGGGGGCACTGAAGCTTTCTTT
many | TRBJ2-1 | - | TRBV6-5 | CASSHPSEYGAEQFF | TGTGCCAGCAGTCACCCCTCTGAGTACGGGGCTGAGCAGTTCTTC
few | TRBJ1-6 | - | TRBV7-2 | CASSSAGGTSGYNSPLHF | TGTGCCAGCAGCTCCGCGGGGGGGACTAGTGGATATAATTCACCCCTCCACTTT